A selection of T cell receptor beta chains follows, all from one sample in a study of chemoradiotherapy in HPV16-positive cancers. The repertoire was sequenced with immunoSEQ multiplex PCR; TCRdb's copy has only in-frame clones and lacks some. The data show 3,100 or so clones, 79% seen once. The sample in question was tumor tissue, obtained from a patient who underwent chemoradiotherapy. The receptors were sampled from a human donor with HPV-associated anogenital cancer. Both conserved end residues are part of each CDR3. A D gene is named only where the DNA matches it firmly. Clone sizes are given selectively: once, few, many, or a class where the clone is expanded.

V: TRBV6-1; D: NA; J: TRBJ2-7; size: NA; DNA: TGTGCCAGCAGTGAACTCGGGGTCCAAGGGCAGTACTTC; CDR3: CASSELGVQGQYF
V: TRBV13; D: TRBD1; J: TRBJ2-2; size: once; DNA: TGTGCCAGCAGCCTAGGGACAGTCACCGGGGAGCTGTTTTTT; CDR3: CASSLGTVTGELFF
V: TRBV6-1; D: NA; J: TRBJ2-7; size: NA; DNA: TGTGCCAGCCAAAACGTTCATACCGCCTACGAGCAGTACTTC; CDR3: CASQNVHTAYEQYF
V: TRBV2; D: NA; J: TRBJ2-1; size: NA; DNA: TGTGCCAGCGTGAAGTATTTATCCTACAATGAGCAGTTCTTC; CDR3: CASVKYLSYNEQFF
V: TRBV9; D: TRBD2; J: TRBJ2-5; size: NA; DNA: TGTGCCAGCACAAACGGACTAGCGGATCAAGAGACCCAGTACTTC; CDR3: CASTNGLADQETQYF
V: TRBV18; D: NA; J: TRBJ1-1; size: NA; DNA: TGTGCCAGCTCACCAACTACTTTGAACACTGAAGCTTTCTTT; CDR3: CASSPTTLNTEAFF
V: TRBV7-3; D: NA; J: TRBJ2-7; size: NA; DNA: TGTGCCAGCAGCCCCACAGCTTACGAGCAGTACTTC; CDR3: CASSPTAYEQYF
V: TRBV5-6; D: NA; J: TRBJ2-5; size: NA; DNA: TGTGCCAGCAAAGGGGTAACTGGAGAGACCCAGTACTTC; CDR3: CASKGVTGETQYF
V: TRBV7-9; D: NA; J: TRBJ2-5; size: NA; DNA: TGTGCCAGCACCACGAGCGGCCAAGAGACCCAGTACTTC; CDR3: CASTTSGQETQYF
V: TRBV27; D: NA; J: TRBJ1-1; size: NA; DNA: TGTGCCAGCACCGGGGGGGCTGAAGCTTTCTTT; CDR3: CASTGGAEAFF
V: TRBV4-2; D: NA; J: TRBJ2-3; size: NA; DNA: TGTGCCAGCAGCCTAACTACCACAGATACGCAGTATTTT; CDR3: CASSLTTTDTQYF
V: TRBV11-3; D: NA; J: TRBJ1-1; size: NA; DNA: TGTGCCAGCAGCTTAGGTCAGCTCGAAGCTTTCTTT; CDR3: CASSLGQLEAFF
V: TRBV7-2; D: NA; J: TRBJ2-1; size: NA; DNA: TGTGCCAGCAGCTCCACCGGGACTTACTCCTACAATGAGCAGTTCTTC; CDR3: CASSSTGTYSYNEQFF
V: TRBV4-2; D: NA; J: TRBJ2-7; size: NA; DNA: TGTGCCAGCAGCCGAGTCGGCTACGAGCAGTACTTC; CDR3: CASSRVGYEQYF